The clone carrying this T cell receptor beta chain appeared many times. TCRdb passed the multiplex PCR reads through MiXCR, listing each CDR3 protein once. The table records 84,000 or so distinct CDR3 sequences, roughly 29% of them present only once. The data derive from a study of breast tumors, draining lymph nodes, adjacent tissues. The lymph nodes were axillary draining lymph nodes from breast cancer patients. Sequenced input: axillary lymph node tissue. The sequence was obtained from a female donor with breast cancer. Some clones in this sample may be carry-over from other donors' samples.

CDR3: CASSQDPNEQFF. The CDR3 bases are TGTGCCAGCAGCCAGGACCCCAATGAGCAGTTCTTC. The chain carries TRBV12-3 or TRBV12-4 and TRBJ2-1, with D uncertain. Trimming stripped 6 bases from V and 6 bases from J, with 9 bases between. This CDR3 comprises 12 residues.